This section outlines one T cell receptor (beta chain) sequence together with its context. Its antigen is unknown. There are no base qualities to consult, and no much larger clone falls within one base. V drops 5 bases and J drops 5 bases, leaving 18 bases in between. Per the germline V gene (reference sequence), SEHNR is the CDR1 and FQNEAQ is the CDR2. From the cysteine through the phenylalanine, the CDR3 covers 16 amino acids. Just CDR3 DNA is preserved here, 48 bases in frame from base 1. The data derive from a study of control samples from healthy donors and cancer patients (dated by TCRdb to about 2020). Library creation used the immunoSEQ multiplex PCR assay. This is the immuneACCESS table as TCRdb keeps it, with only in-frame sequences that have V and J called. A part of the clones is gone; compared with another copy, unresolved V genes explain less than half, and the rest is unexplained. This sample has under 200,000 clones in its table, and roughly 95% of those were observed once. The ten largest clonotypes hold over 1% of the sample.

The V and J genes are TRBV7-9 and TRBJ1-4; the D segment could be TRBD1, given 6 matching bases. The sequence came from a woman in her 30s in good health. Sequencing used blood. The CDR3 reads CASSTRGGLKNEKLFF. The DNA sequence is as follows: TGTGCCAGCAGCACCCGAGGGGGTTTGAAAAATGAAAAACTGTTTTTT.